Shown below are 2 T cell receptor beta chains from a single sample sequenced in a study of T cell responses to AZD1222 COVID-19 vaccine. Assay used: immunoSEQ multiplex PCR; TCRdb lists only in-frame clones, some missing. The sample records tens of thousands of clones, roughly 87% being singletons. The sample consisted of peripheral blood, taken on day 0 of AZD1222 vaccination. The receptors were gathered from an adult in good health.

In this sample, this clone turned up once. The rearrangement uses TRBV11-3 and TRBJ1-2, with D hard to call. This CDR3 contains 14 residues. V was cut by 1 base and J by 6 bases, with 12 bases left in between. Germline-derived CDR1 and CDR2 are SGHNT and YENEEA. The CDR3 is CASSLGSEEHGYTF. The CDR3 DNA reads TGTGCCAGCAGCTTAGGTTCGGAGGAGCATGGCTACACCTTC.

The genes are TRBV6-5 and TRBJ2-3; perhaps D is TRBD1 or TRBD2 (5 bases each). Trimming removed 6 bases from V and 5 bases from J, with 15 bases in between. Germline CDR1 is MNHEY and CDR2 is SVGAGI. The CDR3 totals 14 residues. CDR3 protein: CASSRGSSRDTQYF. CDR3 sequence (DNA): TGTGCCAGCAGCCGGGGCTCCTCCAGAGATACGCAGTATTTT.